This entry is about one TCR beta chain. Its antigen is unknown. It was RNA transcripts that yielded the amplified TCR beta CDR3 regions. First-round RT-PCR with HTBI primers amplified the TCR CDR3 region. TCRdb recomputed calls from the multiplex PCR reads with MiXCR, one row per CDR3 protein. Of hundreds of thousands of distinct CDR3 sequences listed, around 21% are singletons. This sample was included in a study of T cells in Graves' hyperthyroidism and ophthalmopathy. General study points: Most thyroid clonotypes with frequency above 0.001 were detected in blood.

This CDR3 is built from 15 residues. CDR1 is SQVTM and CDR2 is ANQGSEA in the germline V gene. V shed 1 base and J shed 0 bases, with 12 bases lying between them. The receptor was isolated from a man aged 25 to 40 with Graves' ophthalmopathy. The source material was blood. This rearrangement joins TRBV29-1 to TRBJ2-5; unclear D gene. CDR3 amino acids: CSVEGQPRDQETQYF. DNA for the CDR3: TGCAGCGTTGAAGGGCAACCTAGAGACCAAGAGACCCAGTACTTC. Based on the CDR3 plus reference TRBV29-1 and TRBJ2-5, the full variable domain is SAVISQKPSRDICQRGTSLTIQCQVDSQVTMMFWYRQQPGQSLTLIATANQGSEATYESGFVIDKFPISRPNLTFSTLTVSNMSPEDSSIYLCSVEGQPRDQETQYFGPGTRLLVL.